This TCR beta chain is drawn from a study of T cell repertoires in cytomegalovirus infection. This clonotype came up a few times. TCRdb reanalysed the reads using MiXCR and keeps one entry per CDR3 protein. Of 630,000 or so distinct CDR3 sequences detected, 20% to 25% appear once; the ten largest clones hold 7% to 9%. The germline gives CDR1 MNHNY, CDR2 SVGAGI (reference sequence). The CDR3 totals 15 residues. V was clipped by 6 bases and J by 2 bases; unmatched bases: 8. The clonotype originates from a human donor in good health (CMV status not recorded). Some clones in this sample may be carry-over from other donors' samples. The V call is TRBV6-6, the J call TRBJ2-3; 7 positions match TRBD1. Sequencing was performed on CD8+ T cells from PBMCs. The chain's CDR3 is CASSSGTEFTDTQYF. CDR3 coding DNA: TGTGCCAGCAGCTCCGGGACAGAGTTCACAGATACGCAGTATTTT.